The 13 T cell receptor beta chains below all came from one sample that was sequenced in a study of CDR3 diversity in severe acne. TCRdb fed the PCR reads into MiXCR, producing one record per CDR3 protein. Among 89,000 or so distinct CDR3 sequences, roughly half were seen once, and the ten largest hold 9.5% to 13%. Sequencing was carried out using blood. Every receptor here comes from a male donor in good health, serving as a control.

V gene TRBV27 combines with J gene TRBJ1-2, with 7 bases identical to TRBD1. In germline, CDR1 is MNHEY, CDR2 SMNVEV (reference sequence). The CDR3 spans 15 residues. V trimming: 2 bases; J trimming: 4 bases; junction bases outside the gene matches: 7. Here the CDR3 DNA reads TGTGCCAGCAGTTTAAAGTGGGGACAGACCTATGGCTACACCTTC. It is translated as CASSLKWGQTYGYTF.

This rearrangement joins TRBV19 to TRBJ1-2, with D uncertain. CDR1 is LNHDA and CDR2 is SQIVND in the germline V gene (reference sequence). The ends were cut back, 4 bases at V and 3 bases at J, with 18 bases in the middle. This CDR3 is 16 amino acids long. The CDR3 spells CASSRRAAAGDYGYTF. DNA for the CDR3: TGTGCCAGTAGTAGGAGGGCGGCAGCCGGTGACTATGGCTACACCTTC.

The chain couples TRBV5-1 to TRBJ2-1; TRBD2 agrees at 12 bases. Germline-derived CDR1 and CDR2 are SGHRS and YFSETQ. J was trimmed by 6 bases and V by 0 bases; bases with no gene match: 1. The CDR3 length is 15 residues. The CDR3 reads CASSLEGLAGNEQFF. The CDR3 DNA is TGCGCCAGCAGCTTGGAGGGACTAGCGGGCAATGAGCAGTTCTTC. The full variable domain, rest sourced from reference TRBV5-1 and TRBJ2-1, is KAGVTQTPRYLIKTRGQQVTLSCSPISGHRSVSWYQQTPGQGLQFLFEYFSETQRNKGNFPGRFSGRQFSNSRSEMNVSTLELGDSALYLCASSLEGLAGNEQFFGPGTRLTVL.

About this clonotype: The final CDR3 position lacks the conserved phenylalanine or tryptophan, pointing to a likely read error. V gene TRBV6-1 combines with J gene TRBJ2-1; 8 bases fit TRBD1. This CDR3 is built from 15 residues. V dropped 0 bases and J dropped 7; count of bases not matched to a gene: 5. Germline loops: CDR1 MNHNS, CDR2 SASEGT. CDR3 bases: TGTGCCAGCAGTGAAGCGCAGGGGGCGATTAATGAGCAGTTCCTC. It yields the protein CASSEAQGAINEQFL.

This clonotype was counted many times. The CDR3 region is CSARPDVSSYEQYF. The CDR3 coding sequence is TGCAGTGCTAGGCCGGACGTGAGCTCCTACGAGCAGTACTTC. The chain uses TRBV20-1 and TRBJ2-7; D is unresolved. From germline, CDR1 is DFQATT and CDR2 SNEGSKA (reference sequence). CDR3 size: 14 residues. Trimming cost V 3 bases and J 0 bases, with 12 bases left between them.

The chain recombines TRBV19 with TRBJ2-3; D unresolved. CDR3 length equals 13 residues. The germline V gene has CDR1 LNHDA and CDR2 SQIVND (reference sequence). V was shortened by 7 bases and J by 1 base, with 9 bases between the two germline ends. The CDR3 reads CASMRRGTDTQYF. CDR3 in DNA: TGTGCCAGTATGCGAAGGGGCACAGATACGCAGTATTTT.

Here the CDR3 DNA reads TGTGCCAGCACGGGGACAGGGTCTTCCGAAGCTTTCTTT. This encodes CASTGTGSSEAFF. The genes are TRBV2 and TRBJ1-1, with TRBD1 identical over 9 bases. Trimming took 7 bases from V and 8 from J; bases not matched to a gene: 8. CDR1 and CDR2 from the germline V gene are SNHLY and FYNNEI. The CDR3 loop spans 13 amino acids.

This clonotype has more than one count but fewer than ten. The chain joins TRBV6-1 to TRBJ1-2, with a possible D match to TRBD1 (6 bases). CDR3 length: 12 amino acids. V was cut by 8 bases and J by 4 bases, with 11 bases left in between. Germline CDR1 MNHNS, CDR2 SASEGT. The CDR3 region is CASGDRSYGYTF. The DNA for the CDR3 is TGTGCCAGCGGAGACAGGAGCTATGGCTACACCTTC.

The table lists this clonotype with many counts. This chain uses TRBV30 with TRBJ2-3; the D is unclear. The CDR3 spans 12 residues. Germline loops: CDR1 GTSNPN, CDR2 SVGIG (reference sequence). Trimming removed 1 base at V and 2 bases at J, with 4 bases between. The CDR3 reads CAWSDNTDTQYF. CDR3 nucleotides: TGTGCCTGGAGTGACAACACAGATACGCAGTATTTT.

This clonotype occurred many times. The genes are TRBV5-1 and TRBJ2-3, with 7 bases lining up with TRBD2. V shed 0 bases, J shed 2 bases, and the junction held 6 bases outside the gene matches. Germline-derived CDR1 and CDR2 are SGHRS and YFSETQ. The CDR3 extends over 16 amino acids. CDR3 nucleotide sequence: TGCGCCAGCAGCTTGGGTCTAGCGGTCTACACAGATACGCAGTATTTT. It yields the protein CASSLGLAVYTDTQYF.

A few counts support this clonotype. The rearrangement uses TRBV19 and TRBJ1-1, with unresolved D. The CDR3 contains 12 residues. V gave up 7 bases and J gave up 1 base, with 7 bases separating them. Looked up from germline, CDR1 is LNHDA and CDR2 is SQIVND (reference sequence). The CDR3 DNA is TGTGCCAGTAACCAGGCGAACACTGAAGCTTTCTTT. This codes for CASNQANTEAFF.

The V call is TRBV12-5, the J call TRBJ2-2; possibly TRBD1 for D (5 bases). Germline values: CDR1 LGHNT, CDR2 FRNRAP. Trimming pared 6 bases from V and 0 bases from J, leaving 11 bases between. The CDR3 spans 15 residues. The CDR3 DNA sequence: TGTGCTAGTGGCCTGGGCAGGGCGAACACCGGGGAGCTGTTTTTT. It is translated as CASGLGRANTGELFF.

This chain joins TRBV5-1 and TRBJ1-4; a weak D match, TRBD1 (5 bases). CDR1 is SGHRS, CDR2 YFSETQ, per germline. V shed 3 bases and J shed 8 bases, with 14 bases lying between them. The CDR3 runs to 14 residues. The CDR3 DNA reads TGCGCCAGCAGCTGGGGGAGGGGTGAAGAAAAACTGTTTTTT. It is translated as CASSWGRGEEKLFF.